Listed below are T cell receptor beta chains from one sample, sequenced in a study of blood T cell repertoires in COVID-19. The method was immunoSEQ multiplex PCR; TCRdb's version includes in-frame clones alone and lacks a portion of them. The profile shows 54,000 or so clones, roughly 84% of them singletons. Sequenced input: peripheral blood. All receptors come from a man aged 45-65 years with active COVID-19. Both conserved end residues are part of each CDR3. The D gene is left open where the match is weak. Only part of the rows carry a size: once, few, many, or a class if the clone is expanded.

TGTGCCAGCAGTTACTTCAAGGGAGGGGAGCAGTACTTC,CASSYFKGGEQYF,TRBV6-2/TRBV6-3,TRBD2,NA,TRBJ2-7
TGTGCTAGTGGTCTCGGACAGTTCACAGATACGCAGTATTTT,CASGLGQFTDTQYF,TRBV12-5,NA,NA,TRBJ2-3
TGCAGCGTTGAAGATCTTGGGCAGGGTGGTAACTATGGCTACACCTTC,CSVEDLGQGGNYGYTF,TRBV29-1,NA,NA,TRBJ1-2
TGTGCCAGCAGGCAGGGGGGCACCGGGGAGCTGTTTTTT,CASRQGGTGELFF,TRBV6-5,NA,NA,TRBJ2-2
TGTGCCAGCAGTTACATGGGGGGGCCCCAAGAGACCCAGTACTTC,CASSYMGGPQETQYF,TRBV6-2/TRBV6-3,NA,NA,TRBJ2-5
TGCGCCAGCAGCTTGGGGGCGAAGTTGGGCGGGGAGCTGTTTTTT,CASSLGAKLGGELFF,TRBV5-1,NA,few,TRBJ2-2
TGCGCCAGCAGCCAAGCACGAACCGCGGGGACCTACGAGCAGTACTTC,CASSQARTAGTYEQYF,TRBV4-3,NA,NA,TRBJ2-7
TGTGCCAGCAGCTTGAGAATGGGGGGATTTAGCGAGACCCAGTACTTC,CASSLRMGGFSETQYF,TRBV5-8,NA,NA,TRBJ2-5
TGTGCCAGTAAAAGCCAGCGGGAGGGCTCCTACAATGAGCAGTTCTTC,CASKSQREGSYNEQFF,TRBV19,TRBD2,NA,TRBJ2-1
TGTGCCAGCAAAGGACAGGGAGGGCATGGCGAGCAGTACTTC,CASKGQGGHGEQYF,TRBV25-1,NA,NA,TRBJ2-7
TGTGCCAGCAGCAGGGGTGGGTCCTACGAGCAGTACTTC,CASSRGGSYEQYF,TRBV6-5,NA,few,TRBJ2-7
TGTGCCAGTAGTATAGCTGCGGCAGGGGGTGTGGGTAATGACAACGAGCAGTACTTC,CASSIAAAGGVGNDNEQYF,TRBV19,TRBD1,few,TRBJ2-7
TGTGCCAGCAGCCCCTTCGGGGGACCCTCCTACAATGAGCAGTTCTTC,CASSPFGGPSYNEQFF,TRBV7-2,NA,NA,TRBJ2-1
TGTGCCAGCAGTTTAACAGGGTATGTTGAAGCTTTCTTT,CASSLTGYVEAFF,TRBV12-3/TRBV12-4,NA,NA,TRBJ1-1
TGTGCCAGCAGCAAACTTCTAGAAAGGAAAGGGAGGGGGAACACTGAAGCTTTCTTT,CASSKLLERKGRGNTEAFF,TRBV21-1,NA,NA,TRBJ1-1
TGTGCCATCAGCCCAGACAGGGGTTCCGAAGCTTTCTTT,CAISPDRGSEAFF,TRBV10-3,TRBD1,NA,TRBJ1-1